Shown below are 21 T cell receptor beta chains from a single sample sequenced in a study of T cell changes during pregnancy in multiple sclerosis. The repertoire was sequenced with immunoSEQ multiplex PCR; TCRdb's copy has only in-frame clones and lacks some. Seen here are some 60,000 clones, roughly 87% observed once, and the top ten hold around 6.8%. Sample: peripheral blood, taken in the third trimester of pregnancy. The receptor source for this set is a female donor in good health, enrolled as a control in a pregnancy study.

The chain carries TRBV11-3 and TRBJ2-5, with D perhaps TRBD2 (5 bases). CDR3 size: 15 residues. Trimming took 3 bases from V and 2 from J, leaving 13 bases between them. Germline CDR1 SGHNT, CDR2 YENEEA. CDR3 coding DNA: TGTGCCAGCAGCTTTTACCTCACGGGACAAGAGACCCAGTACTTC. Protein sequence: CASSFYLTGQETQYF.

This chain links TRBV19 with TRBJ1-2, with TRBD1 matching 7 bases. Trimming cost V 6 bases and J 8 bases; bases outside gene matches: 12. The CDR3 loop spans 14 amino acids. Germline loops: CDR1 LNHDA, CDR2 SQIVND (reference sequence). CDR3 protein: CASRADRASEGYTF. CDR3 DNA: TGTGCCAGTAGGGCCGACAGGGCGTCGGAAGGCTACACCTTC. Variable domain in full (rest from reference TRBV19 and TRBJ1-2): DGGITQSPKYLFRKEGQNVTLSCEQNLNHDAMYWYRQDPGQGLRLIYYSQIVNDFQKGDIAEGYSVSREKKESFPLTVTSAQKNPTAFYLCASRADRASEGYTFGSGTRLTVV.

This clone was found once. The rearrangement joins TRBV11-3 to TRBJ2-7; no firm D call. Germline V CDR1 and CDR2: SGHNT, YENEEA. CDR3 length: 14 residues. Trimming took 4 bases from V and 2 from J, leaving 12 bases between them. The CDR3 region has the DNA TGTGCCAGCAGCTCCCCCGAGAGGACCTACGAGCAGTACTTC. This codes for CASSSPERTYEQYF.

This clone was detected a few times. The chain employs TRBV18 and TRBJ2-7, with D possibly matching TRBD1 (5 bases). The length of the CDR3 is 13 residues. The V end was cut by 2 bases, the J end by 3 bases, with 8 bases between. Germline loops: CDR1 KGHSH, CDR2 LQKENI. CDR3 amino acids: CASSPGAHYEQYF. CDR3 nucleotide sequence: TGTGCCAGCTCACCAGGGGCCCACTACGAGCAGTACTTC.

The J gene is TRBJ2-5, the V gene TRBV10-3, with a tentative D call TRBD1 (5 bases). This CDR3 has 13 residues. The germline V and J ends were trimmed by 4 bases and 2 bases, with 8 bases remaining between them. The germline CDR1 and CDR2 sequences are ENHRY and SYGVKD. CDR3 amino acids: CAISGGSQETQYF. The CDR3 coding sequence is TGTGCCATCAGTGGGGGCAGTCAAGAGACCCAGTACTTC.

The V gene is TRBV5-6, the J gene TRBJ2-1; 11 bases align to TRBD2. This CDR3 is built from 15 residues. The germline CDR1 and CDR2 sequences are SGHDT and YYEEEE. V was pared by 4 bases and J by 4 bases, with 4 bases of the junction left unmatched. The CDR3 reads CASSPGTSGYNEQFF. The CDR3 DNA reads TGTGCCAGCAGCCCCGGGACTAGCGGTTACAATGAGCAGTTCTTC.

The V gene is TRBV19, the J gene TRBJ2-1, with 11 bases matching TRBD2. The germline V gene has CDR1 LNHDA and CDR2 SQIVND (reference sequence). This CDR3 is 16 amino acids long. The J segment lost 7 bases and the V segment lost 9 bases, leaving 14 bases of the junction unmatched. The CDR3 bases are TGTGCCAGCAATATAGCGGGAGGGCCAGTTCGGAATGAGCAGTTCTTC. Translated, it gives CASNIAGGPVRNEQFF.

The chain recombines TRBV7-8 with TRBJ1-1, with TRBD1 matching 7 bases. This CDR3 comprises 14 residues. V trimming: 1 base; J trimming: 6 bases; junction bases outside the gene matches: 5. CDR1 is SGHVS, CDR2 FQNEAQ, per germline. CDR3 in amino acids: CASSLGTGVAEAFF. In DNA form, the CDR3 reads TGTGCCAGCAGCTTAGGTACAGGGGTCGCTGAAGCTTTCTTT.

This chain connects TRBV10-3 to TRBJ2-2; 9 positions agree with TRBD2. Unmatched junction bases numbered 2, after V lost 4 bases and J lost 5 bases. This CDR3 spans 14 amino acids. CDR1 and CDR2 (germline): ENHRY, SYGVKD. The CDR3 here is CAISGLAETGELFF. As DNA, the CDR3 is TGTGCCATCAGTGGACTAGCGGAGACCGGGGAGCTGTTTTTT.

In its sample, this clone was seen a few times. The J gene is TRBJ1-1, the V gene TRBV5-4; 8 bases are shared with TRBD1. CDR1 SGHNT and CDR2 YYREEE come from the germline V gene (reference sequence). The CDR3 is 15 amino acids. V was clipped by 2 bases and J by 3 bases; unmatched bases: 6. The chain's CDR3 is CASSLRYRGDTEAFF. The CDR3 nucleotides read TGTGCCAGCAGCTTAAGGTACAGGGGGGACACTGAAGCTTTCTTT.

The chain carries TRBV19 and TRBJ2-7; 10 positions agree with TRBD1. The CDR3 has 14 amino acids. J gave up 1 base and V 6 bases, and 3 bases lay outside the gene matches. CDR1 and CDR2 (germline): LNHDA, SQIVND (reference sequence). CDR3 DNA sequence: TGTGCCAGTAGGGACAGGGGGACTTCCTACGAGCAGTACTTC. As protein: CASRDRGTSYEQYF.

The V gene is TRBV6-1, the J gene TRBJ2-5; the D gene is possibly TRBD2 (5 bases). The germline gives CDR1 MNHNS, CDR2 SASEGT. V was trimmed by 7 bases and J by 5 bases, leaving 17 bases between them. The CDR3 is 14 residues long. The CDR3 protein is CASTFYRGSETQYF. CDR3 DNA: TGTGCCAGCACTTTTTATCGGGGAAGTGAGACCCAGTACTTC.

V is TRBV5-5 and J is TRBJ2-3, with 8 bases identical to TRBD1. The CDR3 runs 14 residues. After removal of 4 bases from V and 4 bases from J, the junction contained 5 bases not matched to a gene. Germline V gene lookup returns CDR1 SGHKS and CDR2 YYEKEE (reference sequence). The CDR3 DNA sequence: TGTGCCAGCAGCACCTCGGACAGGGCAGATACGCAGTATTTT. Translating it yields CASSTSDRADTQYF.

This clone showed up just once. The rearrangement links TRBV10-3 to TRBJ2-1; D perhaps matches TRBD2 (6 bases). V lost 0 bases and J 10 bases, leaving 13 bases between the germline ends. Germline CDR1 and CDR2: ENHRY and SYGVKD. The CDR3 totals 14 residues. The CDR3 region has the DNA TGTGCCATCAGTGAGTCCGGGACTTTGACGGAGCAGTTCTTC. It translates to CAISESGTLTEQFF.

The J gene is TRBJ1-2, the V gene TRBV2; D is ambiguous. The CDR3 is made up of 14 amino acids. Per germline, CDR1 SNHLY and CDR2 FYNNEI. V dropped 5 bases and J dropped 8 bases, with 18 bases sitting between them. CDR3 DNA: TGTGCCAGCAGTTCTAAGTCCGGGGTTTACGGCTACACCTTC. Translating gives CASSSKSGVYGYTF. The full variable domain, rest sourced from reference TRBV2 and TRBJ1-2, is EPEVTQTPSHQVTQMGQEVILRCVPISNHLYFYWYRQILGQKVEFLVSFYNNEISEKSEIFDDQFSVERPDGSNFTLKIRSTKLEDSAMYFCASSSKSGVYGYTFGSGTRLTVV.

To note about this clone: The sample has other DNA sequences that encode this CDR3 too. This chain links TRBV19 with TRBJ1-2; perhaps TRBD1 as D (5 bases). Germline V gives CDR1 LNHDA, CDR2 SQIVND (reference sequence). Trimming took 0 bases from V and 2 from J, leaving 7 bases between them. The CDR3 length is 14 residues. The CDR3 region is CASSIDQGNYGYTF. In nucleotides, the CDR3 is TGTGCCAGTAGTATAGATCAGGGAAACTATGGCTACACCTTC.

The gene calls are TRBV30 and TRBJ2-7; 11 bases are shared with TRBD2. This CDR3 comprises 15 residues. After removal of 5 bases from V and 5 bases from J, the junction contained 11 bases not matched to a gene. The germline V gene has CDR1 GTSNPN and CDR2 SVGIG (reference sequence). The CDR3 loop reads CAWGSYSGRVDEQYF. CDR3 coding DNA: TGTGCCTGGGGATCCTATAGCGGGAGGGTCGACGAGCAGTACTTC.

This rearrangement joins TRBV9 to TRBJ1-5; a possible D gene is TRBD1 (5 bases). This CDR3 is 14 amino acids long. CDR1 and CDR2 (germline): SGDLS, YYNGEE. V dropped 0 bases and J dropped 3 bases, with 7 bases sitting between them. The chain's CDR3 is CASSVGQYNQPQHF. In DNA, the CDR3 is TGTGCCAGCAGCGTAGGACAGTACAATCAGCCCCAGCATTTT. The full variable domain, in which reference TRBV9 and TRBJ1-5 provide the parts outside the CDR3, is DSGVTQTPKHLITATGQRVTLRCSPRSGDLSVYWYQQSLDQGLQFLIQYYNGEERAKGNILERFSAQQFPDLHSELNLSSLELGDSALYFCASSVGQYNQPQHFGDGTRLSIL.

This chain connects TRBV5-6 to TRBJ1-1, with D unclear. This CDR3 comprises 14 residues. Trimming shortened V by 0 bases and J by 4 bases, and 10 bases separated the two germline ends. From germline, CDR1 is SGHDT and CDR2 YYEEEE. This CDR3 is CASSLESEGTEAFF. The CDR3 DNA reads TGTGCCAGCAGCTTGGAATCGGAGGGCACTGAAGCTTTCTTT. Variable domain in full (rest from reference TRBV5-6 and TRBJ1-1): DAGVTQSPTHLIKTRGQQVTLRCSPKSGHDTVSWYQQALGQGPQFIFQYYEEEERQRGNFPDRFSGHQFPNYSSELNVNALLLGDSALYLCASSLESEGTEAFFGQGTRLTVV.

The chain carries TRBV5-4 and TRBJ2-7; D might be TRBD1 (6 bases). V was cut by 4 bases and J by 2 bases, with 13 bases left in between. Germline V CDR1 and CDR2: SGHNT, YYREEE (reference sequence). There are 14 residues in the CDR3. In DNA form, the CDR3 reads TGTGCCAGCAGCCGACAGGTAAGAACCTACGAGCAGTACTTC. The encoded protein is CASSRQVRTYEQYF.

The chain combines TRBV19 with TRBJ2-7; D is perhaps TRBD1 (5 bases). This CDR3 is 11 amino acids long. Germline V lookup: CDR1 LNHDA, CDR2 SQIVND (reference sequence). The V and J ends lost 11 bases and 3 bases respectively, with 11 bases between them. CDR3 loop: CAAGRRYEQYF. CDR3 in DNA: TGTGCCGCAGGGCGCCGCTACGAGCAGTACTTC.